Listed below are T cell receptor beta chains from one sample, sequenced in a study of T-cell memory formation after mild COVID-19. One entry per CDR3 protein, called by TCRdb with MiXCR from the 5' RACE reads. Among 300,000 to 350,000 distinct CDR3 sequences listed, approximately 19% were seen once. The sequencing sample was made of PBMCs or a T cell subset sorted from them (not recorded which). These receptors originate from a man aged 18 to 29 who had mild COVID-19 (a few samples of this study predate the infection). Cell type and time point are not known. The CDR3 runs from the conserved cysteine through the conserved F or W. The order of the fields is V gene, D gene, J gene, clone size, CDR3 DNA, CDR3 protein. The D gene is left open where the match is weak. For some rows the clone size is stated as once, few or many, or as a class when expanded; others skip it.

v_call: TRBV4-1; d_call: TRBD2; j_call: TRBJ2-3; clone_size: .; cdr3_nt: TGCGCCAGCAGCCTCGGACTAGCAGCAGCAGATACGCAGTATTTT; cdr3_aa: CASSLGLAAADTQYF
v_call: TRBV29-1; d_call: TRBD1; j_call: TRBJ2-2; clone_size: once; cdr3_nt: TGCAGCGTTGGGGGTGGGACAGGGTTCACCGGGGAGCTGTTTTTT; cdr3_aa: CSVGGGTGFTGELFF
v_call: TRBV24-1; d_call: TRBD1; j_call: TRBJ2-6; clone_size: few; cdr3_nt: TGTGCCACCAGTGAAAGACAGGGATCCTCTGGGGCCAACGTCCTGACTTTC; cdr3_aa: CATSERQGSSGANVLTF
v_call: TRBV4-1; d_call: TRBD2; j_call: TRBJ2-1; clone_size: .; cdr3_nt: TGCGCCAGCAGCCAAGCTAGCGGGGGCTACAATGAGCAGTTCTTC; cdr3_aa: CASSQASGGYNEQFF
v_call: TRBV6-2/TRBV6-3; d_call: TRBD1; j_call: TRBJ2-5; clone_size: many; cdr3_nt: TGTGCCAGCAGCGACAGGGTGCGGGAGACCCAGTACTTC; cdr3_aa: CASSDRVRETQYF
v_call: TRBV4-1; d_call: .; j_call: TRBJ1-5; clone_size: few; cdr3_nt: TGCGCCAGCAGCCATCCCGGGACAAGAGATCAGCCCCAGCATTTT; cdr3_aa: CASSHPGTRDQPQHF
v_call: TRBV29-1; d_call: .; j_call: TRBJ2-3; clone_size: few; cdr3_nt: TGCAGCGTTGATCCCCGGGATACGCAGTATTTT; cdr3_aa: CSVDPRDTQYF
v_call: TRBV7-9; d_call: .; j_call: TRBJ1-3; clone_size: .; cdr3_nt: TGTGCCAGCAGCTTGCTCAGGGCAGGGAGCTCTGGAAACACCATATATTTT; cdr3_aa: CASSLLRAGSSGNTIYF
v_call: TRBV5-5; d_call: TRBD1; j_call: TRBJ2-3; clone_size: .; cdr3_nt: TGTGCCAGCAGCCAGGGGACAGGAGGCACAGATACGCAGTATTTT; cdr3_aa: CASSQGTGGTDTQYF
v_call: TRBV7-2; d_call: .; j_call: TRBJ2-2; clone_size: .; cdr3_nt: TGTGCCAGCAGCCCCTGGGTCGCGGACACCGGGGAGCTGTTTTTT; cdr3_aa: CASSPWVADTGELFF
v_call: TRBV7-8; d_call: .; j_call: TRBJ2-5; clone_size: .; cdr3_nt: TGTGCCAGCAGCTTAGGCAGGGATGGGACCCAGTACTTC; cdr3_aa: CASSLGRDGTQYF
v_call: TRBV7-2; d_call: .; j_call: TRBJ2-7; clone_size: few; cdr3_nt: TGTGCCAGTCAGATTCCCCAGGGAGGCGAGCAGTACTTC; cdr3_aa: CASQIPQGGEQYF
v_call: TRBV10-2; d_call: .; j_call: TRBJ2-2; clone_size: few; cdr3_nt: TGCGCCAGCAGTGAGTCGATCGTCGGGAACACCGGGGAGCTGTTTTTT; cdr3_aa: CASSESIVGNTGELFF
v_call: TRBV12-3/TRBV12-4; d_call: .; j_call: TRBJ2-5; clone_size: few; cdr3_nt: TGTGCCAGCAGTTTAGGGCCTACCCAAGAGACCCAGTACTTC; cdr3_aa: CASSLGPTQETQYF
v_call: TRBV7-2; d_call: .; j_call: TRBJ2-3; clone_size: .; cdr3_nt: TGTGCCAGCAGCAGCCCTGGGGGGCGCTTGACAGATACGCAGTATTTT; cdr3_aa: CASSSPGGRLTDTQYF
v_call: TRBV6-1; d_call: .; j_call: TRBJ2-6; clone_size: .; cdr3_nt: TGTGCCAGCAGTGAACAGGGGTGGGCTGGGGCCAACGTCCTGACTTTC; cdr3_aa: CASSEQGWAGANVLTF
v_call: TRBV14; d_call: TRBD1; j_call: TRBJ1-1; clone_size: few; cdr3_nt: TGTGCCAGCGCAACACAGGGGCGCACTGAAGCTTTCTTT; cdr3_aa: CASATQGRTEAFF
v_call: TRBV11-2; d_call: .; j_call: TRBJ2-5; clone_size: .; cdr3_nt: TGTGCCAGCAGCTTAGTCTCGACAGGGACTCAAGAGACCCAGTACTTC; cdr3_aa: CASSLVSTGTQETQYF
v_call: TRBV29-1; d_call: .; j_call: TRBJ2-1; clone_size: few; cdr3_nt: TGCAGCGTTCGCGGGGGCCGCTCCTACAATGAGCAGTTCTTC; cdr3_aa: CSVRGGRSYNEQFF
v_call: TRBV30; d_call: TRBD1; j_call: TRBJ2-6; clone_size: .; cdr3_nt: TGTGCCTGGAGTTTTTCGGGACAGGGGGATTCTGGGGCCAACGTCCTGACTTTC; cdr3_aa: CAWSFSGQGDSGANVLTF
v_call: TRBV24-1; d_call: .; j_call: TRBJ2-2; clone_size: .; cdr3_nt: TGTGCCACCAGTGCCTTGGGGGATGGCGGGGAGCTGTTTTTT; cdr3_aa: CATSALGDGGELFF
v_call: TRBV12-3/TRBV12-4; d_call: TRBD2; j_call: TRBJ2-3; clone_size: .; cdr3_nt: TGTGCCAGCAGTCCCACCGGACTAGCGGGGGGGTCAGATACGCAGTATTTT; cdr3_aa: CASSPTGLAGGSDTQYF
v_call: TRBV6-1; d_call: .; j_call: TRBJ1-1; clone_size: .; cdr3_nt: TGTGCCAGCAACCTCATGGGGGACACTGAAGCTTTCTTT; cdr3_aa: CASNLMGDTEAFF
v_call: TRBV9; d_call: TRBD1; j_call: TRBJ1-2; clone_size: .; cdr3_nt: TGTGCCAGCAGCGACCGGGACAGGACTAACTATGGCTACACCTTC; cdr3_aa: CASSDRDRTNYGYTF
v_call: TRBV6-5; d_call: .; j_call: TRBJ2-3; clone_size: many; cdr3_nt: TGTGCCAGCAGTTACTCGTCGCCAGATACGCAGTATTTT; cdr3_aa: CASSYSSPDTQYF
v_call: TRBV9; d_call: .; j_call: TRBJ2-3; clone_size: few; cdr3_nt: TGTGCCAGCAGCTCCCCACCAATTGTAGATACGCAGTATTTT; cdr3_aa: CASSSPPIVDTQYF
v_call: TRBV25-1; d_call: TRBD1; j_call: TRBJ2-6; clone_size: .; cdr3_nt: TGTGCCAGCAGTGGCCTAGACAGGGCTGGGGCCAACGTCCTGACTTTC; cdr3_aa: CASSGLDRAGANVLTF
v_call: TRBV20-1; d_call: .; j_call: TRBJ2-7; clone_size: many; cdr3_nt: TGCAGTGCCAGAGGGGAGAGTTTTCCCTACGAGCAGTACTTC; cdr3_aa: CSARGESFPYEQYF
v_call: TRBV5-1; d_call: .; j_call: TRBJ1-2; clone_size: .; cdr3_nt: TGCGCCAGCAGCTATCCTGGACAGAACTATGGCTACACCTTC; cdr3_aa: CASSYPGQNYGYTF
v_call: TRBV7-2; d_call: TRBD1; j_call: TRBJ2-1; clone_size: few; cdr3_nt: TGTGCCAGCAGCTCGACAGGGGACAGTGAGCAGTTCTTC; cdr3_aa: CASSSTGDSEQFF
v_call: TRBV20-1; d_call: .; j_call: TRBJ2-3; clone_size: .; cdr3_nt: TGCAGTGCTAAACGGGGGCGTAGCACAGATACGCAGTATTTT; cdr3_aa: CSAKRGRSTDTQYF
v_call: TRBV2; d_call: .; j_call: TRBJ2-3; clone_size: few; cdr3_nt: TGTGCCAGCAGTGAAACCGGGAGCCCTCCAACAGATACGCAGTATTTT; cdr3_aa: CASSETGSPPTDTQYF
v_call: TRBV5-1; d_call: TRBD2; j_call: TRBJ2-1; clone_size: .; cdr3_nt: TGCGCCAGCGTAAGGGAGGGGTATCCTTCCTACAATGAGCAGTTCTTC; cdr3_aa: CASVREGYPSYNEQFF
v_call: TRBV21-1; d_call: .; j_call: TRBJ1-6; clone_size: .; cdr3_nt: TGTGCCAGCAGCAAGGGAATGAGCTCCTATAATTCACCCCTCCACTTT; cdr3_aa: CASSKGMSSYNSPLHF
v_call: TRBV4-2; d_call: .; j_call: TRBJ2-3; clone_size: .; cdr3_nt: TGTGCCAGCAGCCAAGGAGGGCAGGGAAGGGCAGATACGCAGTATTTT; cdr3_aa: CASSQGGQGRADTQYF
v_call: TRBV6-2/TRBV6-3; d_call: .; j_call: TRBJ1-1; clone_size: .; cdr3_nt: TGTGCCAGCGTTGAGCAGAGCTCATGGAACACTGAAGCTTTCTTT; cdr3_aa: CASVEQSSWNTEAFF
v_call: TRBV7-9; d_call: .; j_call: TRBJ2-5; clone_size: .; cdr3_nt: TGTGCCAGCAGCGTGTCCGGCCCGGTGGAGACCCAGTACTTC; cdr3_aa: CASSVSGPVETQYF
v_call: TRBV7-8; d_call: TRBD2; j_call: TRBJ2-7; clone_size: few; cdr3_nt: TGTGCCAGCAGCCCTCACACTAGCGGGGGCTCCAGCTCCTACGAGCAGTACTTC; cdr3_aa: CASSPHTSGGSSSYEQYF
v_call: TRBV20-1; d_call: TRBD2; j_call: TRBJ2-1; clone_size: .; cdr3_nt: TGCAGTGCGCGGCCCGGGACTAGCGCGAATGAGCAGTTCTTC; cdr3_aa: CSARPGTSANEQFF
v_call: TRBV7-9; d_call: .; j_call: TRBJ2-3; clone_size: .; cdr3_nt: TGTGCCAGCAGCTCAGCAAGGGGGACAGATACGCAGTATTTT; cdr3_aa: CASSSARGTDTQYF
v_call: TRBV5-1; d_call: .; j_call: TRBJ2-7; clone_size: few; cdr3_nt: TGCGCCAGCAGCTCGGTGGGCAGGGGACTCTACGAGCAGTACTTC; cdr3_aa: CASSSVGRGLYEQYF
v_call: TRBV10-3; d_call: TRBD1; j_call: TRBJ2-2; clone_size: few; cdr3_nt: TGTGCCATCAGTGAGCGCGGGGACAGGGTGAACACCGGGGAGCTGTTTTTT; cdr3_aa: CAISERGDRVNTGELFF